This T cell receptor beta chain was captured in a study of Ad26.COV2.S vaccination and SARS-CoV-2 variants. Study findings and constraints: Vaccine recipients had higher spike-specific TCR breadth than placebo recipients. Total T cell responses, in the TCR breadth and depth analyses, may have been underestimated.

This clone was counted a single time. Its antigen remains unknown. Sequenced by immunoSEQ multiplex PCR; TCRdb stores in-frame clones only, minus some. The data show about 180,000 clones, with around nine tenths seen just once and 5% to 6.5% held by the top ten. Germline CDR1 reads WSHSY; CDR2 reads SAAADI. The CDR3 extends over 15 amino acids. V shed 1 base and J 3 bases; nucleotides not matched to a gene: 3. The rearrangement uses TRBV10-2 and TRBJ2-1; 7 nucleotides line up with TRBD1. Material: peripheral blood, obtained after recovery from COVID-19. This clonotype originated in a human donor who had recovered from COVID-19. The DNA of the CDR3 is TGCGCCAGCAGTGAGTATGGGACAGTCTACAATGAGCAGTTCTTC. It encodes CASSEYGTVYNEQFF.